This section outlines one T cell receptor (beta chain) sequence together with its context. Its antigen is still unknown. Germline CDR1 reads SEHNR; CDR2 reads FQNEAQ (reference sequence). This CDR3 has 17 residues. Losses at the gene ends were 5 bases for V and 6 bases for J; bases not matched to a gene: 13. The data stem from a study of cytomegalovirus exposure and HLA in healthy donors. Whole-study results and caveats: TCR beta chains numbering under 200 were designated cytomegalovirus-associated.

Clones were sequenced by immunoSEQ multiplex PCR, and TCRdb holds only the in-frame ones, with some missing. The sample records roughly 260,000 clones, about 83% being singletons. This chain connects TRBV7-9 to TRBJ2-1; 10 bases are a match to TRBD2. Sequencing was performed on PBMCs. The TCR sequence derives from a man between 18 and 35 years old in good health and CMV-seronegative. CDR3 nucleotides: TGTGCCAGCAGCGCCAGGGGTCTAGCGGGAGCTTTCAATGAGCAGTTCTTC. It yields the protein CASSARGLAGAFNEQFF.